A single sample gave rise to the 23 T cell receptor beta chains below, sequenced in a study of blood T cell repertoires in COVID-19 (dated by TCRdb to about 2020). The library relied on the immunoSEQ multiplex PCR assay. In its TCRdb copy, this immuneACCESS table keeps in-frame sequences only and misses some clones. Where compared with another copy, unresolved V genes explain less than half of these, and the others have no known cause. The sample has tens of thousands of clones on record, around 87% of them singletons. More than 15% of the sample goes to the ten largest clones. Sequenced input: peripheral blood. The receptors were gathered from a middle-aged man with COVID-19, enrolled during active disease.

The chain joins TRBV10-3 to TRBJ1-1; 10 bases align to TRBD1. The V gene's germline CDR1 is ENHRY and CDR2 SYGVKD. V shed 4 bases and J 7 bases; nucleotides not matched to a gene: 6. This CDR3 spans 14 amino acids. CDR3 protein: CAISGRTGGDEAFF. The CDR3 DNA reads TGTGCCATCAGTGGTAGGACAGGGGGGGATGAAGCTTTCTTT.

The chain carries TRBV11-2 and TRBJ2-5; 7 bases map to TRBD1. CDR3 size: 15 residues. V gave up 0 bases and J gave up 4 bases; unmatched junction bases: 5. Germline assignment: CDR1 SGHAT and CDR2 FQNNGV. DNA of the CDR3: TGTGCCAGCAGCTTAGAGGGGACAGCAATAGAGACCCAGTACTTC. The encoded protein is CASSLEGTAIETQYF.

This chain links TRBV29-1 with TRBJ1-2; 9 bases match TRBD1. This CDR3 comprises 14 residues. V shed 3 bases and J 4 bases; nucleotides not matched to a gene: 6. Germline V gives CDR1 SQVTM, CDR2 ANQGSEA. In DNA form, the CDR3 reads TGCAGCGTTGACCAACAGGGGGCGAGCTATGGCTACACCTTC. This translates into CSVDQQGASYGYTF.

The J gene is TRBJ1-3, the V gene TRBV19, with D perhaps matching TRBD1 (5 bases). Trimming removed 3 bases from V and 0 bases from J, with 15 bases in between. The CDR3 is 17 amino acids. Germline values: CDR1 LNHDA, CDR2 SQIVND (reference sequence). The CDR3, as DNA: TGTGCCAGTAGTATCCGGGAGGGGACCAGCTCTGGAAACACCATATATTTT. Translated: CASSIREGTSSGNTIYF.

The rearrangement links TRBV5-1 to TRBJ1-1; 9 bases map to TRBD1. The CDR3 totals 15 residues. The germline CDR1 and CDR2 sequences are SGHRS and YFSETQ. Germline trimming cut 4 bases from V and 4 bases from J; bases unmatched to any gene: 8. The CDR3, as DNA: TGCGCCAGCAGCCCCGGGACAGGGCGCTTCACTGAAGCTTTCTTT. Translation gives CASSPGTGRFTEAFF.

There are a few counts of this clone. The V call is TRBV19, the J call TRBJ1-5, with 8 bases matching TRBD1. Trimming at V came to 0 bases and at J to 6 bases, leaving 4 bases not matched to a gene. The CDR3 is made up of 15 amino acids. Per germline, CDR1 LNHDA and CDR2 SQIVND (reference sequence). CDR3 DNA sequence: TGTGCCAGTAGTATAGAGCAGGGGGCGGCTCAGCCCCAGCATTTT. Its protein product is CASSIEQGAAQPQHF.

The chain has TRBV2 and TRBJ2-5, with TRBD1 matching 11 bases. Losses at the gene ends were 11 bases for V and 5 bases for J; bases not matched to a gene: 4. The CDR3 is made up of 12 amino acids. Germline V CDR1 and CDR2: SNHLY, FYNNEI. CDR3 sequence (DNA): TGTGCCTCTCGGGACAGGGGGGAGACCCAGTACTTC. This gives the protein CASRDRGETQYF.

The gene calls are TRBV10-1 and TRBJ2-5, with TRBD1 as a possible D gene (5 bases). CDR3 length equals 13 residues. Germline V gene sequence: CDR1 WNHNN, CDR2 SYGVQD (reference sequence). The V end lost 5 bases, the J end lost 0 bases, and 7 bases lay between the germline ends. The chain's CDR3 is CASSLGHQETQYF. In nucleotides, the CDR3 is TGCGCCAGCAGTTTGGGGCACCAAGAGACCCAGTACTTC.

V gene TRBV15 combines with J gene TRBJ1-2, with TRBD1 identical over 7 bases. The V and J ends lost 4 bases and 2 bases, in that order; junction bases with no gene match: 7. Germline loops: CDR1 LNHNV, CDR2 YYDKDF (reference sequence). This CDR3 comprises 15 residues. The CDR3 spells CATSINRGQNYGYTF. The CDR3 nucleotides are TGTGCCACCAGCATTAACAGGGGACAGAACTATGGCTACACCTTC.

This clone was detected a few times. The V call is TRBV30, the J call TRBJ2-7; D may be TRBD1 (6 bases). Germline loops: CDR1 GTSNPN, CDR2 SVGIG (reference sequence). V was clipped by 1 base and J by 1 base, with 8 bases between them. The CDR3 contains 13 residues. CDR3 coding DNA: TGTGCCTGGAGTGGGACAGCGTCCTACGAGCAGTACTTC. Translated, it gives CAWSGTASYEQYF.

This clone was seen more than once but under ten times. The rearrangement uses TRBV19 and TRBJ2-7; perhaps TRBD2 as D (5 bases). V lost 3 bases and J lost 0, with 12 bases in between. The CDR3 covers 15 residues. The V gene's germline CDR1 is LNHDA and CDR2 SQIVND (reference sequence). CDR3 coding DNA: TGTGCCAGTAGTATTGCCTACCTAGCCTCCTACGAGCAGTACTTC. Its protein product is CASSIAYLASYEQYF.

This chain connects TRBV5-6 to TRBJ2-7; perhaps TRBD2 as D (6 bases). Germline CDR1 reads SGHDT; CDR2 reads YYEEEE. This CDR3 has 14 amino acids. Trimming stripped 7 bases from V and 2 bases from J, with 16 bases between. This chain's CDR3 is CASSPRGITYEQYF. CDR3 sequence (DNA): TGTGCCAGCTCACCACGGGGGATAACCTACGAGCAGTACTTC.

The gene calls are TRBV7-2 and TRBJ2-6, with D maybe TRBD1 (5 bases). The CDR3 totals 15 residues. Trimming took off 2 bases at V and 0 bases at J, with 5 bases between the two ends. Germline CDR1 reads SGHTA; CDR2 reads FQGNSA. CDR3 coding DNA: TGTGCCAGCAGCTTAAGGGGCTCTGGGGCCAACGTCCTGACTTTC. It translates to CASSLRGSGANVLTF.

This clone was found a few times. The gene calls are TRBV6-5 and TRBJ1-1, with D hard to call. The V end was cut by 2 bases, the J end by 5 bases, with 12 bases between. Germline CDR1 reads MNHEY; CDR2 reads SVGAGI. The CDR3 sequence is 14 residues long. CDR3 sequence (DNA): TGTGCCAGCAGTTACCGATTAGGGAGAACTGAAGCTTTCTTT. Protein sequence: CASSYRLGRTEAFF.

This chain links TRBV5-1 with TRBJ2-2, with 9 bases matching TRBD1. J was trimmed by 4 bases and V by 4 bases; bases with no gene match: 5. The CDR3 has 15 residues. Per germline, CDR1 SGHRS and CDR2 YFSETQ. The CDR3: CASSPGQGGTGELFF. The CDR3 DNA follows: TGCGCCAGCAGCCCGGGACAGGGAGGCACCGGGGAGCTGTTTTTT.

The chain joins TRBV27 to TRBJ2-5; 8 bases align to TRBD2. CDR3 size: 14 residues. V was clipped by 0 bases and J by 7 bases; unmatched bases: 4. CDR1 and CDR2 (germline): MNHEY, SMNVEV (reference sequence). CDR3 in DNA: TGTGCCAGCAGTTTATCTGAGCGGGGGTGGACCCAGTACTTC. Its protein product is CASSLSERGWTQYF.

The J gene is TRBJ2-7, the V gene TRBV5-1; 10 bases are a match to TRBD2. V gave up 2 bases and J gave up 0 bases; unmatched junction bases: 2. The CDR3 has 15 residues. Germline V gene lookup returns CDR1 SGHRS and CDR2 YFSETQ. The CDR3 DNA reads TGCGCCAGCAGCTTTAGCGGGGGGAGCTCCTACGAGCAGTACTTC. This gives the protein CASSFSGGSSYEQYF.

This sequence joins TRBV5-1 and TRBJ2-5; 8 nucleotides match TRBD1. CDR1 is SGHRS and CDR2 is YFSETQ in the germline V gene. This CDR3 spans 14 amino acids. The V gene end was trimmed by 4 bases and the J gene end by 3 bases; junction bases not matched to a gene: 5. CDR3 DNA: TGCGCCAGCAGCAAATGGACAGGGAAAGAGACCCAGTACTTC. The encoded protein is CASSKWTGKETQYF.

This clone was counted a single time. The chain uses TRBV6-5 and TRBJ2-7; 7 bases are shared with TRBD1. Per the germline V gene, CDR1 is MNHEY and CDR2 is SVGAGI. CDR3 length: 12 amino acids. The ends lost 6 bases at V and 6 bases at J; junction bases unmatched: 5. The CDR3 DNA follows: TGTGCCAGCAGCACAAACAGGGGCGAGCAGTACTTC. Translated, it gives CASSTNRGEQYF.

The V gene is TRBV29-1, the J gene TRBJ2-7; possibly TRBD1 for D (6 bases). V lost 3 bases to trimming and J lost 0 bases, with 12 bases between them. Germline CDR1 reads SQVTM; CDR2 reads ANQGSEA. CDR3 length: 14 amino acids. CDR3 bases: TGCAGCGTTGATCTTACAGGGCCCTCCTACGAGCAGTACTTC. It translates to CSVDLTGPSYEQYF.

This clone was observed once. V and J are TRBV4-1 and TRBJ2-1; D is ambiguous. The ends were cut back, 4 bases at V and 6 bases at J, with 10 bases in the middle. Germline CDR1 and CDR2: MGHRA and YSYEKL. CDR3 size: 13 residues. DNA for the CDR3: TGCGCCAGCAGCCTGGCACGAAGCAATGAGCAGTTCTTC. This codes for CASSLARSNEQFF.

V and J are TRBV5-1 and TRBJ2-3; 10 nucleotides match TRBD1. CDR3 size: 17 residues. Germline CDR1 reads SGHRS; CDR2 reads YFSETQ. J gave up 6 bases and V 4 bases, and 14 bases lay outside the gene matches. The CDR3 is CASSARPPGQGMDTQYF. CDR3 sequence (DNA): TGCGCCAGCAGCGCAAGGCCTCCGGGACAGGGGATGGATACGCAGTATTTT.

This chain links TRBV30 with TRBJ2-7; D possibly corresponds to TRBD2 (5 bases). The germline V gene has CDR1 GTSNPN and CDR2 SVGIG (reference sequence). Between the trimmed V and J ends, which lost 3 bases and 0 bases, there was a span of 12 bases. The CDR3 runs to 14 residues. CDR3 sequence (DNA): TGTGCCTGGAGGTCTCAGGACTTCTCCTACGAGCAGTACTTC. Translation gives CAWRSQDFSYEQYF.